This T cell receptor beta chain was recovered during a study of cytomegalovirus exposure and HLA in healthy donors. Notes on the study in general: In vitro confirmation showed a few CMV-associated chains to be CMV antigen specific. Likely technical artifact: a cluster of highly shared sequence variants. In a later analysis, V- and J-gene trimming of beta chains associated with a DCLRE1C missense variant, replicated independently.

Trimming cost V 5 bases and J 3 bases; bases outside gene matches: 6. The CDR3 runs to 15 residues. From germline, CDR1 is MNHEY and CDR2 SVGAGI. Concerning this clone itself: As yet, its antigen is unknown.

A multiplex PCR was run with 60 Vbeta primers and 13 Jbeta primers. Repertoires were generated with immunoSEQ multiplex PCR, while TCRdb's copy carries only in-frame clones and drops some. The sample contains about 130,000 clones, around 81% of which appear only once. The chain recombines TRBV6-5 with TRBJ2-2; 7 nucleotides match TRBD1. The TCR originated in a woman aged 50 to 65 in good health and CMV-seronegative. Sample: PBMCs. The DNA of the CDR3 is TGTGCCAGCAGTCCGGGACAGACGCACACCGGGGAGCTGTTTTTT. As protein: CASSPGQTHTGELFF.